The 20 T cell receptor beta chains below were found in one sample sequenced in a study of blood T cells in healthy people across ages. Primed by a sample-barcoded 5' primer and a J-beta primer mix, a second PCR proceeded for 7 to 11 cycles. TCRdb itself ran the 5' RACE reads through MiXCR, one entry per CDR3 protein. Counted here are 790,000 or so distinct CDR3 sequences, 45% to 70% occurring once; the ten biggest clones make up 25% to 30%. The sequenced material came from blood. These TCRs come from a man aged 35 to 55 in good health.

This clonotype was seen only a few times. The chain couples TRBV7-4 to TRBJ2-3; TRBD2 matches 9 bases. Losses at the gene ends were 5 bases for V and 4 bases for J; bases not matched to a gene: 4. Germline V CDR1 and CDR2: SGHVT, SQSDAQ. The CDR3 loop spans 14 amino acids. CDR3 sequence (DNA): TGTGCCAGCAGCCCACGGACTAGCGCAGATACGCAGTATTTT. It translates to CASSPRTSADTQYF.

This chain connects TRBV6-4 to TRBJ2-1; 7 bases map to TRBD1. The CDR3 loop spans 14 amino acids. Looked up from germline, CDR1 is MRHNA and CDR2 is SNTAGT. Losses at the gene ends were 4 bases for V and 2 bases for J; bases not matched to a gene: 2. In DNA form, the CDR3 reads TGTGCCAGCAGTGTAGGACAGGCCTACAATGAGCAGTTCTTC. Its protein is CASSVGQAYNEQFF.

This clonotype occurred a few times. The rearrangement links TRBV29-1 to TRBJ2-7; 9 nucleotides match TRBD1. CDR1 is SQVTM, CDR2 ANQGSEA, per germline. V gave up 2 bases and J gave up 5 bases; unmatched junction bases: 10. The CDR3 extends over 15 amino acids. In DNA, the CDR3 is TGCAGCGTTGAACCTTCAGACAGGGGGACAAACGAGCAGTACTTC. Translating it yields CSVEPSDRGTNEQYF.

The chain couples TRBV2 to TRBJ2-7; 12 positions agree with TRBD2. V was clipped by 10 bases and J by 2 bases; unmatched bases: 6. The CDR3 has 14 residues. Germline V lookup: CDR1 SNHLY, CDR2 FYNNEI. The CDR3 DNA is TGTGCCACCGTAGGACTAGCGGGGACCTACGAGCAGTACTTC. This encodes CATVGLAGTYEQYF.

The chain uses TRBV4-3 and TRBJ2-2; TRBD2 matches at 13 bases. The CDR3 extends over 16 amino acids. CDR1 and CDR2 (germline): LGHNA, YSLEER. With 5 bases clipped from V and 4 bases from J, the junction kept 4 bases outside the gene matches. The CDR3 protein is CASSYGLAGVTGELFF. The CDR3 bases are TGCGCCAGCAGCTACGGACTAGCGGGAGTCACCGGGGAGCTGTTTTTT.

This rearrangement joins TRBV3-1 to TRBJ2-7, with D perhaps TRBD2 (5 bases). Looked up from germline, CDR1 is LGHDT and CDR2 is YNNKEL (reference sequence). CDR3 length: 15 residues. V was cut by 4 bases and J by 0 bases, with 13 bases left in between. CDR3 in amino acids: CASSPLLDYSYEQYF. Written as DNA, the CDR3 is TGTGCCAGCAGCCCACTTCTAGACTACTCCTACGAGCAGTACTTC.

The V gene is TRBV12-1, the J gene TRBJ2-1; the table's D call, TRBD1, has no DNA check behind it. TRBV12-1 is an annotated pseudogene. CDR3 size: 15 residues. CDR3 amino acids: CASSCRDRRLNEQFF. The CDR3 coding sequence is TGTGCCAGCAGCTGCCGGGACAGGAGACTCAATGAGCAGTTCTTC.

The gene calls are TRBV6-6 and TRBJ1-6; TRBD1 matches 7 bases. Per the germline V gene, CDR1 is MNHNY and CDR2 is SVGAGI (reference sequence). The CDR3 runs to 14 residues. The junction had 7 bases not matched to a gene; V was cut back by 6 bases and J by 8 bases. The DNA of the CDR3 is TGTGCCAGCAGCGTACTAGGGGGCGATTCACCCCTCCACTTT. It codes for CASSVLGGDSPLHF.

A few counts support this clonotype. The CDR3 protein is CASSLEAGSNQPQHF. In DNA form, the CDR3 reads TGTGCCAGCAGCTTAGAGGCAGGGAGCAATCAGCCCCAGCATTTT. J is TRBJ1-5 and V is TRBV7-2; possible D gene TRBD1, 5 bases. The CDR3 runs 15 residues. Germline V lookup: CDR1 SGHTA, CDR2 FQGNSA. V lost 1 base, J lost 1 base, and 8 bases lay in between. Full variable domain (missing parts from reference TRBV7-2 and TRBJ1-5): GAGVSQSPSNKVTEKGKDVELRCDPISGHTALYWYRQSLGQGLEFLIYFQGNSAPDKSGLPSDRFSAERTGGSVSTLTIQRTQQEDSAVYLCASSLEAGSNQPQHFGDGTRLSIL.

This clonotype was picked up one time. The V call is TRBV7-8, the J call TRBJ2-1; 7 bases agree with TRBD2. Near its end, the DNA agrees better with TRBJ2-7, so the J call may be wrong. In germline, CDR1 is SGHVS, CDR2 FQNEAQ. This CDR3 has 16 amino acids. CDR3 region: CASSFSLSGGPHEQYF. CDR3 DNA: TGTGCCAGCAGTTTTAGCCTATCGGGGGGACCTCACGAGCAGTACTTC.

The chain uses TRBV7-9 and TRBJ2-7, with D possibly TRBD2 on 6 matching bases. This CDR3 is 17 amino acids long. Per the germline V gene, CDR1 is SEHNR and CDR2 is FQNEAQ (reference sequence). The V gene lost 5 bases and the J gene lost 2 bases, with 22 bases spanning the gap. DNA for the CDR3: TGTGCCAGCAGCCAACCATCCCGGGACTTGTTGACCTACGAGCAGTACTTC. Protein: CASSQPSRDLLTYEQYF. Drawing the rest from reference TRBV7-9 and TRBJ2-7, the complete variable domain is DTGVSQNPRHKITKRGQNVTFRCDPISEHNRLYWYRQTLGQGPEFLTYFQNEAQLEKSRLLSDRFSAERPKGSFSTLEIQRTEQGDSAMYLCASSQPSRDLLTYEQYFGPGTRLTVT.

CDR3 sequence: CSVPIPGANYGYTF. In DNA, the CDR3 is TGCAGTGTCCCGATTCCCGGAGCTAACTATGGCTACACCTTC. This rearrangement joins TRBV20-1 to TRBJ1-2, with no clear D. Trimming left V 7 bases short and J 0 bases short, with 15 bases between. Per germline, CDR1 DFQATT and CDR2 SNEGSKA (reference sequence). This CDR3 is 14 amino acids long.

CDR3 sequence (DNA): TGTGCCACCAGTGAGACGACAGGATCGGAGACCCAGTACTTC. It specifies CATSETTGSETQYF. The rearrangement links TRBV24-1 to TRBJ2-5, with D maybe TRBD1 (6 bases). Trimming removed 4 bases from V and 5 bases from J, with 13 bases in between. This CDR3 has 14 amino acids. Germline V gene lookup returns CDR1 KGHDR and CDR2 SFDVKD.

This clonotype was observed a single time. The chain links TRBV27 to TRBJ1-5; D may be TRBD1 (6 bases). Trimming removed 6 bases from V and 0 bases from J, with 9 bases in between. The CDR3 loop spans 14 amino acids. In germline, CDR1 is MNHEY, CDR2 SMNVEV (reference sequence). CDR3 protein: CASRQGASNQPQHF. DNA of the CDR3: TGTGCCAGCAGACAGGGTGCTAGCAATCAGCCCCAGCATTTT.

The genes are TRBV29-1 and TRBJ2-3; D remains ambiguous. CDR3 size: 12 residues. Germline lookup yields CDR1 SQVTM and CDR2 ANQGSEA. V lost 2 bases and J lost 6, with 9 bases in between. CDR3 protein: CSVELAADTQYF. In nucleotides, the CDR3 is TGCAGCGTTGAACTTGCCGCGGATACGCAGTATTTT.

The rearrangement uses TRBV4-1 and TRBJ2-1; 7 bases fit TRBD1. This CDR3 is 16 amino acids long. CDR1 is MGHRA and CDR2 is YSYEKL in the germline V gene. J was trimmed by 5 bases and V by 2 bases; bases with no gene match: 9. The CDR3 spells CASSQFIGTANNEQFF. CDR3 DNA: TGCGCCAGCAGCCAATTTATCGGGACAGCGAACAATGAGCAGTTCTTC.

The genes are TRBV24-1 and TRBJ1-2; D uncertain. The germline V gene encodes CDR1 KGHDR and CDR2 SFDVKD. V was shortened by 3 bases and J by 8 bases, with 12 bases between the two germline ends. The CDR3 is 13 residues long. CDR3 sequence: CATSDTVPGGYTF. CDR3 bases: TGTGCCACCAGTGATACTGTTCCGGGAGGCTACACCTTC.

This clonotype was detected only a few times. Written as DNA, the CDR3 is TGTGCCAGCAGTGCAGACCCGGGACTAGCTGGTGTTATAGAGCAGTTCTTC. Translation: CASSADPGLAGVIEQFF. V and J are TRBV25-1 and TRBJ2-1; 9 nucleotides match TRBD2. The CDR3 is made up of 17 amino acids. J gave up 10 bases and V 4 bases, and 17 bases lay outside the gene matches. CDR1 MGHDK and CDR2 SYGVNS come from the germline V gene. Drawing the rest from reference TRBV25-1 and TRBJ2-1, the complete variable domain is EADIYQTPRYLVIGTGKKITLECSQTMGHDKMYWYQQDPGMELHLIHYSYGVNSTEKGDLSSESTVSRIRTEHFPLTLESARPSHTSQYLCASSADPGLAGVIEQFFGPGTRLTVL.

The CDR3 region has the DNA TGTGCCAGCAGCCTTGAGCGCCGCACAGATACGCAGTATTTT. Protein: CASSLERRTDTQYF. The rearrangement links TRBV28 to TRBJ2-3, with unresolved D. Germline values: CDR1 MDHEN, CDR2 SYDVKM. There are 14 residues in the CDR3. V shed 6 bases and J shed 1 base, with 11 bases lying between them. Together with reference TRBV28 and TRBJ2-3, the CDR3 gives the full variable domain: DVKVTQSSRYLVKRTGEKVFLECVQDMDHENMFWYRQDPGLGLRLIYFSYDVKMKEKGDIPEGYSVSREKKERFSLILESASTNQTSMYLCASSLERRTDTQYFGPGTRLTVL.

The chain combines TRBV7-2 with TRBJ2-5; 9 positions agree with TRBD1. Germline values: CDR1 SGHTA, CDR2 FQGNSA. The CDR3 is made up of 15 amino acids. With V trimmed by 5 bases and J by 11 bases, 15 bases remained unmatched. CDR3 residues: CASSTGQGGTGEQYF. The CDR3 bases are TGTGCCAGCAGCACGGGACAGGGCGGGACGGGTGAGCAGTACTTC.